The 30 T cell receptor beta chains reported below all come from one sample, sequenced in a study of neurological immune-mediated disorders. TCRdb fed the 5' RACE reads into MiXCR, producing one record per CDR3 protein. The sample lists 120,000 or so distinct CDR3 sequences, 3.2% seen once, with about 1.2% in the top ten. Material for sequencing was PBMCs. Receptors originate from a young woman with multiple sclerosis.

This clonotype was picked up many times. J is TRBJ1-5 and V is TRBV12-3 or TRBV12-4, with 9 bases lining up with TRBD1. CDR3 length equals 15 residues. The ends lost 6 bases at V and 7 bases at J; junction bases unmatched: 10. The CDR3 DNA is TGTGCCAGCAGCCCCGGGACAGGGTTTCGCCAGCCCCAGCATTTT. Translated, it gives CASSPGTGFRQPQHF.

This clonotype showed up many times. In nucleotides, the CDR3 is TGTGCCAGCAGTGCCAGACTAGCGGGGGAAGGAGATACGCAGTATTTT. This codes for CASSARLAGEGDTQYF. The chain employs TRBV12-3 or TRBV12-4 and TRBJ2-3; 12 bases are shared with TRBD2. Germline trimming cut 5 bases from V and 5 bases from J; bases unmatched to any gene: 8. The CDR3 extends over 16 amino acids.

This clonotype was counted many times. The DNA of the CDR3 is TGCGCCAGCAGCTTGGGTCCAGGGGATGATTCACCCCTCCACTTT. Encoded protein: CASSLGPGDDSPLHF. The rearrangement links TRBV5-1 to TRBJ1-6; weak D call: TRBD1 (6 bases). The V gene lost 0 bases and the J gene lost 8 bases, with 12 bases spanning the gap. Germline V CDR1 and CDR2: SGHRS, YFSETQ. This CDR3 is 15 amino acids long.

The chain employs TRBV3-1 and TRBJ2-1, with D possibly TRBD1 on 6 matching bases. Looked up from germline, CDR1 is LGHDT and CDR2 is YNNKEL (reference sequence). There are 13 residues in the CDR3. V shed 2 bases and J shed 7 bases, with 9 bases lying between them. The CDR3 region is CASSQTGFNEQFF. CDR3 DNA sequence: TGTGCCAGCAGCCAAACAGGGTTTAATGAGCAGTTCTTC.

This clonotype was seen at least ten times. The V gene is TRBV5-6, the J gene TRBJ1-2; a weak D match, TRBD1 (6 bases). V shed 2 bases and J shed 8 bases, with 13 bases lying between them. This CDR3 has 13 amino acids. The germline V gene has CDR1 SGHDT and CDR2 YYEEEE. CDR3 in amino acids: CASSLQGPGGYTF. In DNA form, the CDR3 reads TGTGCCAGCAGCTTACAGGGCCCTGGGGGCTACACCTTC.

In this sample, this clonotype turned up many times. The V gene is TRBV7-6, the J gene TRBJ1-1; TRBD1 matches at 11 bases. CDR1 is SGHVS, CDR2 FNYEAQ, per germline. The CDR3 sequence is 14 residues long. Trimming took 4 bases from V and 6 from J; bases not matched to a gene: 4. CDR3: CASSSGQGVPEAFF. As DNA, the CDR3 is TGTGCCAGCAGCTCGGGACAGGGGGTCCCTGAAGCTTTCTTT.

This clonotype was seen at least ten times. The chain recombines TRBV7-8 with TRBJ2-3, with TRBD1 matching 8 bases. CDR1 is SGHVS and CDR2 is FQNEAQ in the germline V gene. The V gene end was trimmed by 5 bases and the J gene end by 3 bases; junction bases not matched to a gene: 10. The length of the CDR3 is 16 residues. CDR3 DNA: TGTGCCAGCAGCCCCGGACAGGGTATAACTACAGATACGCAGTATTTT. Translation gives CASSPGQGITTDTQYF. Filled out from reference TRBV7-8 and TRBJ2-3, the complete variable domain reads GAGVSQSPRYKVAKRGQDVALRCDPISGHVSLFWYQQALGQGPEFLTYFQNEAQLDKSGLPSDRFFAERPEGSVSTLKIQRTQQEDSAVYLCASSPGQGITTDTQYFGPGTRLTVL.

This clonotype showed up many times. CDR3 coding DNA: TGCAGTGCTAAGGGGGGGGTCTACGAGCAGTACTTC. It encodes CSAKGGVYEQYF. V and J are TRBV20-1 and TRBJ2-7; D is perhaps TRBD2 (7 bases). The CDR3 loop spans 12 amino acids. The germline V and J ends were trimmed by 4 bases and 3 bases, with 10 bases remaining between them. Looked up from germline, CDR1 is DFQATT and CDR2 is SNEGSKA (reference sequence).

There are many counts of this clonotype. The chain has TRBV7-8 and TRBJ1-6, with D perhaps matching TRBD1 (6 bases). The CDR3 is made up of 16 amino acids. Trimming pared 1 base from V and 6 bases from J, leaving 13 bases between. Germline V CDR1 and CDR2: SGHVS, FQNEAQ. In nucleotides, the CDR3 is TGTGCCAGCAGCTTAGAGTTTACAGGGATTAATTCACCCCTCCACTTT. This gives the protein CASSLEFTGINSPLHF.

This clonotype was seen ten or more times. This sequence joins TRBV6-1 and TRBJ1-1; 8 nucleotides match TRBD1. CDR3 size: 15 residues. CDR1 is MNHNS and CDR2 is SASEGT in the germline V gene. Trimming took 3 bases from V and 0 from J; bases not matched to a gene: 3. The CDR3 loop is CASSDQGAMNTEAFF. CDR3 nucleotides: TGTGCCAGCAGTGACCAGGGGGCGATGAACACTGAAGCTTTCTTT.

Many counts were recorded for this clonotype. The rearrangement uses TRBV20-1 and TRBJ1-2; TRBD1 is a possible D gene (5 bases). Germline-derived CDR1 and CDR2 are DFQATT and SNEGSKA (reference sequence). V was clipped by 6 bases and J by 8 bases, with 16 bases between them. The CDR3 extends over 12 amino acids. DNA of the CDR3: TGCAGTGCCCCTCTGGCAGGGTACGGCTACACCTTC. Amino acids: CSAPLAGYGYTF.

This clonotype was seen ten or more times. This chain connects TRBV3-1 to TRBJ1-1, with D possibly TRBD1 on 6 matching bases. The germline V and J ends were trimmed by 4 bases and 3 bases, with 21 bases remaining between them. Germline lookup yields CDR1 LGHDT and CDR2 YNNKEL (reference sequence). The CDR3 contains 17 residues. The chain's CDR3 is CASSPRGRGGQDTEAFF. CDR3 nucleotide sequence: TGTGCCAGCAGCCCCAGAGGTAGAGGGGGTCAAGACACTGAAGCTTTCTTT.

This clonotype was seen repeatedly, ten times or more. CDR3 DNA: TGCGCCAGCAGCTTGGGGGGGGGCCGTACTGAAGCTTTCTTT. It yields the protein CASSLGGGRTEAFF. The chain has TRBV5-1 and TRBJ1-1, with D tentatively TRBD1 (6 bases). The V end lost 0 bases, the J end lost 5 bases, and 11 bases lay between the germline ends. There are 14 residues in the CDR3. Looked up from germline, CDR1 is SGHRS and CDR2 is YFSETQ.

This clonotype has at least ten counts. The chain combines TRBV11-2 with TRBJ2-1; the D gene is possibly TRBD2 (6 bases). Germline V gene lookup returns CDR1 SGHAT and CDR2 FQNNGV. V lost 5 bases, J lost 3 bases, and 8 bases lay in between. CDR3 size: 13 residues. This CDR3 is CASSHGGYNEQFF. In DNA, the CDR3 is TGTGCCAGCAGCCACGGGGGCTACAATGAGCAGTTCTTC.

This clonotype was seen repeatedly, ten times or more. The chain couples TRBV5-1 to TRBJ1-1; 10 positions match TRBD1. This CDR3 has 14 amino acids. Germline V gene lookup returns CDR1 SGHRS and CDR2 YFSETQ. Losses at the gene ends were 4 bases for V and 5 bases for J; bases not matched to a gene: 5. The CDR3 loop reads CASSDRGPRTEAFF. CDR3 coding DNA: TGCGCCAGCAGCGACAGGGGGCCGAGGACTGAAGCTTTCTTT.

This clonotype occurred many times. This rearrangement joins TRBV20-1 to TRBJ1-1; D is unresolved. CDR3 length equals 12 residues. Germline CDR1 reads DFQATT; CDR2 reads SNEGSKA (reference sequence). The V gene lost 3 bases and the J gene lost 1 base, with 6 bases spanning the gap. CDR3 loop: CSASRRNTEAFF. CDR3 in DNA: TGCAGTGCTAGTCGTCGGAACACTGAAGCTTTCTTT.

This clonotype was seen many times. The rearrangement joins TRBV27 to TRBJ2-7, with no clear D. With 7 bases removed from V and 3 bases from J, the gap between germline ends came to 22 bases. The CDR3 has 16 residues. Germline CDR1 MNHEY, CDR2 SMNVEV (reference sequence). The CDR3 region is CASNRAPALRGYEQYF. CDR3 in DNA: TGTGCCAGCAATCGGGCTCCAGCTCTAAGAGGCTACGAGCAGTACTTC.

This clonotype was seen ten or more times. This chain uses TRBV7-9 with TRBJ1-2; 10 bases fit TRBD1. V was pared by 5 bases and J by 8 bases, with 11 bases of the junction left unmatched. Germline CDR1 SEHNR, CDR2 FQNEAQ (reference sequence). The CDR3 sequence is 15 residues long. The CDR3 reads CASSPGQGGRWGYTF. The CDR3 DNA sequence: TGTGCCAGCAGCCCTGGACAGGGGGGTCGATGGGGCTACACCTTC.

About this clonotype: One base away lies a much larger clone, so this may be a sequencing read error. The chain has TRBV29-1 and TRBJ2-1; D possibly corresponds to TRBD2 (6 bases). CDR1 is SQVTM and CDR2 is ANQGSEA in the germline V gene. The V gene lost 5 bases and the J gene lost 9 bases, with 14 bases spanning the gap. The CDR3 has 12 residues. The CDR3 region is CSVIRLRGEQFF. CDR3 DNA: TGCAGCGTTATCCGCTTGCGGGGTGAGCAGTTCTTC.

This clonotype showed up many times. V is TRBV4-3 and J is TRBJ2-7; TRBD1 agrees at 9 bases. The CDR3 is 19 residues long. The trim removed 0 bases at V and 6 bases at J, leaving 18 bases unmatched. Germline CDR1 is LGHNA and CDR2 is YSLEER. The CDR3 loop is CASSQDLYGRTGEPAEQYF. The CDR3 bases are TGCGCCAGCAGCCAAGATTTATACGGGAGGACAGGGGAGCCAGCCGAGCAGTACTTC.

This clonotype was picked up many times. This chain uses TRBV5-1 with TRBJ1-1; TRBD1 matches 12 bases. Germline V gives CDR1 SGHRS, CDR2 YFSETQ. V lost 2 bases and J lost 4; bases outside the gene matches: 9. The CDR3 contains 17 residues. Here the CDR3 reads CASSFKGQGARGTEAFF. Here the CDR3 DNA reads TGCGCCAGCAGCTTTAAGGGACAGGGGGCGCGAGGCACTGAAGCTTTCTTT.

The table lists this clonotype with many counts. As DNA, the CDR3 is TGTGCCAGCAGTCCGGACGGGATCCTTAATTCACCCCTCCACTTT. Translated, it gives CASSPDGILNSPLHF. This chain links TRBV6-5 with TRBJ1-6; D gene ambiguous. CDR1 and CDR2 (germline): MNHEY, SVGAGI. The CDR3 is 15 residues long. Trimming took 5 bases from V and 6 from J, leaving 14 bases between them.

This clonotype was found a few times. This sequence may be a read error, since a much larger clone differs from it by one base. This chain uses TRBV20-1 with TRBJ2-5; no clear D. The CDR3 is made up of 13 amino acids. Germline V lookup: CDR1 DFQATT, CDR2 SNEGSKA (reference sequence). CDR3 nucleotide sequence: TGCAGTGCTAGGCGGACGGCGCAAGAGAACCAGTACTTC. Translated: CSARRTAQENQYF.

This clonotype was counted at least ten times. The chain has TRBV7-9 and TRBJ1-5, with a possible D match to TRBD1 (5 bases). Deletions cut 3 bases from V and 7 bases from J, with 19 bases between. This CDR3 contains 16 residues. Looked up from germline, CDR1 is SEHNR and CDR2 is FQNEAQ (reference sequence). The DNA of the CDR3 is TGTGCCAGCAGCTTTGGCAGGCTAGGGGAAGGACAGCCCCAGCATTTT. Translating gives CASSFGRLGEGQPQHF.

This clonotype has at least ten counts. The V and J genes are TRBV10-2 and TRBJ1-5; D possibly corresponds to TRBD1 (5 bases). CDR1 is WSHSY, CDR2 SAAADI, per germline. With 4 bases removed from V and 3 bases from J, the gap between germline ends came to 10 bases. The CDR3 is made up of 14 amino acids. The CDR3 DNA reads TGCGCCAGCAGTGGGTCAGGGCCCAATCAGCCCCAGCATTTT. Encoded protein: CASSGSGPNQPQHF.

This clonotype was seen a few times. The V call is TRBV18, the J call TRBJ2-5; tentative D call: TRBD2 (5 bases). V was clipped by 8 bases and J by 3 bases, with 10 bases between them. CDR1 KGHSH and CDR2 LQKENI come from the germline V gene. The CDR3 spans 12 residues. In DNA form, the CDR3 reads TGTGCCAGCGGAGGCGGCGAAGAGACCCAGTACTTC. Amino acids: CASGGGEETQYF. Drawing the rest from reference TRBV18 and TRBJ2-5, the complete variable domain is NAGVMQNPRHLVRRRGQEARLRCSPMKGHSHVYWYRQLPEEGLKFMVYLQKENIIDESGMPKERFSAEFPKEGPSILRIQQVVRGDSAAYFCASGGGEETQYFGPGTRLLVL.

This clonotype appeared many times. V and J are TRBV7-2 and TRBJ1-1, with 9 bases identical to TRBD1. J was trimmed by 0 bases and V by 4 bases; bases with no gene match: 9. Germline CDR1 SGHTA, CDR2 FQGNSA. This CDR3 is 17 amino acids long. The CDR3 nucleotides are TGTGCCAGCAGCTCGCTTCCTGGGACAGGGATGAACACTGAAGCTTTCTTT. Translated: CASSSLPGTGMNTEAFF.

This clonotype was detected many times. This chain joins TRBV5-6 and TRBJ1-2; no reliable D call. CDR3 length equals 12 residues. V was pared by 6 bases and J by 2 bases, with 8 bases between. Germline CDR1 reads SGHDT; CDR2 reads YYEEEE. CDR3 protein: CASTMDNYGYTF. Here the CDR3 DNA reads TGTGCCAGCACCATGGACAACTATGGCTACACCTTC. Full variable domain (remainder filled in from reference TRBV5-6 and TRBJ1-2): DAGVTQSPTHLIKTRGQQVTLRCSPKSGHDTVSWYQQALGQGPQFIFQYYEEEERQRGNFPDRFSGHQFPNYSSELNVNALLLGDSALYLCASTMDNYGYTFGSGTRLTVV.

This clonotype was seen only a few times. A much larger clone differs by one base, so this may be a read error. This chain connects TRBV20-1 to TRBJ1-5; D unclear. This CDR3 region has 12 residues. The V gene's germline CDR1 is DFQATT and CDR2 SNEGSKA (reference sequence). The CDR3 here is CSAQPKDQHQHF. For the CDR3, the DNA is TGCAGTGCTCAACCAAAAGACCAGCACCAGCATTTT.

This clonotype was seen repeatedly, ten times or more. The chain combines TRBV5-8 with TRBJ2-1; TRBD1 aligns across 7 bases. The CDR3 length is 14 residues. The ends lost 4 bases at V and 5 bases at J; junction bases unmatched: 6. The germline CDR1 and CDR2 sequences are SGHTS and YDEGEE. The CDR3 DNA reads as TGTGCCAGCAGCACTCGACAGGGTAACAATGAGCAGTTCTTC. It yields the protein CASSTRQGNNEQFF.